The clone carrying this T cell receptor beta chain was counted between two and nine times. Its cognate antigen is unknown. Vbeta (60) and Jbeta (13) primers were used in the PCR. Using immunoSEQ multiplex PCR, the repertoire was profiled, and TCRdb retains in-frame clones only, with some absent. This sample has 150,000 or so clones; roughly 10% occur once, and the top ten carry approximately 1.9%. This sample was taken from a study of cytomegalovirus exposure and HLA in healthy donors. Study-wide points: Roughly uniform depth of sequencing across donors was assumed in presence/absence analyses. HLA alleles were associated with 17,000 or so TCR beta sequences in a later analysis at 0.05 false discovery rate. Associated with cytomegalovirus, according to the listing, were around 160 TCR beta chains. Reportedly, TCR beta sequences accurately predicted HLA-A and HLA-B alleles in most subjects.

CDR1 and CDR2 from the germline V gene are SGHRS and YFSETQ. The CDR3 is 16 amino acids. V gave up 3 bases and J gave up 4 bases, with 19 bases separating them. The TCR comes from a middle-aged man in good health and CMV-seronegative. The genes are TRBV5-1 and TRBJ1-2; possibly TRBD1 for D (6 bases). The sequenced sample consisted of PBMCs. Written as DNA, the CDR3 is TGCGCCAGCAGCTCTTCGGGGGGGGCGATTGTCTATGGCTACACCTTC. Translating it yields CASSSSGGAIVYGYTF.